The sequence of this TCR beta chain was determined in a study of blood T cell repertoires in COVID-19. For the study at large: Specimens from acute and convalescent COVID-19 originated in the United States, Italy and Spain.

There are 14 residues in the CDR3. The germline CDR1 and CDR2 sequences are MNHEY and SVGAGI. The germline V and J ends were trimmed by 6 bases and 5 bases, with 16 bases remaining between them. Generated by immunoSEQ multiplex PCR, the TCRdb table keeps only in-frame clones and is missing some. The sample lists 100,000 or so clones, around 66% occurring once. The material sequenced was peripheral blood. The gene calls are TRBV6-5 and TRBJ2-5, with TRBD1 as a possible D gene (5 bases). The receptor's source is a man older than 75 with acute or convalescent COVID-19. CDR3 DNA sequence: TGTGCCAGCAGGGCCCCAGGGTCTTGGGAGACCCAGTACTTC. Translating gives CASRAPGSWETQYF.